The entry below gives a single T cell receptor beta chain sequence along with its context. The antigen remains undetermined. The sample is drawn from a study of response to subunit inactivated influenza vaccine. General study results and limits: Authors suggested few new T cells are recruited by each seasonal influenza vaccination.

V was trimmed by 5 bases and J by 5 bases, leaving 13 bases between them. Germline-derived CDR1 and CDR2 are MNHEY and SVGEGT. The CDR3 is made up of 14 amino acids. TCRdb called the RT-PCR reads again in MiXCR, with one record for every CDR3 protein. The table shows 750,000 to 850,000 distinct CDR3 sequences, with roughly 18% occurring only once. This sequence was found in a man aged 45 to 65 who received an inactivated influenza vaccine. V and J are TRBV6-2 or TRBV6-3 and TRBJ1-5; D is possibly TRBD1 (6 bases). The sample consisted of PBMCs from blood, taken roughly 5 days after vaccination. This CDR3 is CASSLRDNYQPQHF. CDR3 coding DNA: TGTGCCAGCAGTCTCCGGGACAACTATCAGCCCCAGCATTTT.